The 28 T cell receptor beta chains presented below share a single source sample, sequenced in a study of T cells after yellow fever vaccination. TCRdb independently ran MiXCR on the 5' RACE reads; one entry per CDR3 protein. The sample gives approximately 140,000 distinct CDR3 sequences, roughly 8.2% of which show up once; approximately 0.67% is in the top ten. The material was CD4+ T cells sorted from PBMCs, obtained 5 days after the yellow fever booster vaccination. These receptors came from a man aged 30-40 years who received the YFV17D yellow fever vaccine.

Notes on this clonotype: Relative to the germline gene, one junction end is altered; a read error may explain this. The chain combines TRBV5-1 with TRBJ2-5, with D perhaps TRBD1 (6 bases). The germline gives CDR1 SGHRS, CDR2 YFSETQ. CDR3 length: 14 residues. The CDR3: CASNLNTGIETQYF. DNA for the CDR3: TGCGCCAGCAACTTGAATACAGGGATCGAGACCCAGTACTTC. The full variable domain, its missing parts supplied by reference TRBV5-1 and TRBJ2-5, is KAGVTQTPRYLIKTRGQQVTLSCSPISGHRSVSWYQQTPGQGLQFLFEYFSETQRNKGNFPGRFSGRQFSNSRSEMNVSTLELGDSALYLCASNLNTGIETQYFGPGTRLLVL.

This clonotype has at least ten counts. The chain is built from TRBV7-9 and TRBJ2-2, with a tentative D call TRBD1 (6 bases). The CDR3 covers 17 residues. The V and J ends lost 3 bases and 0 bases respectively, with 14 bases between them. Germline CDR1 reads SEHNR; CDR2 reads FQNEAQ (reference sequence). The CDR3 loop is CASSFAGTSTNTGELFF. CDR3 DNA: TGTGCCAGCAGCTTCGCAGGGACAAGTACGAACACCGGGGAGCTGTTTTTT.

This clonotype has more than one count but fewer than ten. This CDR3 is CASSLARGSYEQYF. The CDR3 DNA sequence: TGTGCCAGCAGCTTGGCTCGCGGTTCCTACGAGCAGTACTTC. This chain uses TRBV5-4 with TRBJ2-7; D ambiguous. CDR1 and CDR2 (germline): SGHNT, YYREEE (reference sequence). V gave up 0 bases and J gave up 1 base, with 8 bases separating them. This CDR3 is 14 amino acids long.

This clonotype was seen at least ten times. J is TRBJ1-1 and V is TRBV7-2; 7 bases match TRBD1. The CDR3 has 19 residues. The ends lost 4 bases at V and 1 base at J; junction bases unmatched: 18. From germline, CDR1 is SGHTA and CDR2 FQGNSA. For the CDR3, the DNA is TGTGCCAGCAGCTATCGTAACAGGGGATCATATGGTACGAACACTGAAGCTTTCTTT. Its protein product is CASSYRNRGSYGTNTEAFF.

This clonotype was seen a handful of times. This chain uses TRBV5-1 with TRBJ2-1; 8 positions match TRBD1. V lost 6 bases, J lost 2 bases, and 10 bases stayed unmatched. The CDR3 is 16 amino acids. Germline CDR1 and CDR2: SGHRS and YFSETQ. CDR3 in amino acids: CASTSRTGSPYNEQFF. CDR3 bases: TGCGCCAGCACCTCTAGGACAGGGTCACCCTACAATGAGCAGTTCTTC.

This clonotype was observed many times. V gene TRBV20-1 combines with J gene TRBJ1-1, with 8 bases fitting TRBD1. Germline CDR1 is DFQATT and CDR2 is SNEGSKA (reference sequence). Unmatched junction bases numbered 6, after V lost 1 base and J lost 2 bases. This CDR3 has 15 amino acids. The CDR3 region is CSARGSGQANTEAFF. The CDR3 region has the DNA TGCAGTGCTAGAGGCTCGGGACAGGCCAACACTGAAGCTTTCTTT.

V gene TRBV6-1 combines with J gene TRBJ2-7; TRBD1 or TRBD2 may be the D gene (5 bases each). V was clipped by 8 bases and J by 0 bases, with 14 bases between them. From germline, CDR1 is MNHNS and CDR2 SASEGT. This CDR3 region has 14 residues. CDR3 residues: CASSGTVSSYEQYF. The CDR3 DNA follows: TGTGCCAGCTCTGGGACCGTTAGCTCCTACGAGCAGTACTTC.

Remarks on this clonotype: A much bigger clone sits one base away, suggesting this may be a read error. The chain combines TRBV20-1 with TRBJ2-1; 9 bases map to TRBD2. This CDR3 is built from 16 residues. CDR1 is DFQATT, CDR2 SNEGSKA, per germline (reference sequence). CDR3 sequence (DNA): TGCACTGCTAGTTTATTCAGCGGGAGGCCCTACAATGAGCAGTTCTTC. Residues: CTASLFSGRPYNEQFF.

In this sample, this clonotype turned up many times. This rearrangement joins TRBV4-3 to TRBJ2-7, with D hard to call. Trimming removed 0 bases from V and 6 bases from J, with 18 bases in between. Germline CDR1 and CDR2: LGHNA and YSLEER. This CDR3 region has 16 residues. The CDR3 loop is CASSQEFQTTGAEQYF. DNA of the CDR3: TGCGCCAGCAGCCAAGAATTCCAGACAACTGGCGCCGAGCAGTACTTC.

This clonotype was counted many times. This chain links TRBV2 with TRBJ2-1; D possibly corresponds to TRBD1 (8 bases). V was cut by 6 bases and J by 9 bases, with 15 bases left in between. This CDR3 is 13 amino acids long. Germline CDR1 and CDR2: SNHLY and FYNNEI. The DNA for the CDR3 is TGTGCCAGCAGGAACAGGGGGGGCGGTGAGCAGTTCTTC. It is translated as CASRNRGGGEQFF. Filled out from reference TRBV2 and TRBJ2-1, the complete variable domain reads EPEVTQTPSHQVTQMGQEVILRCVPISNHLYFYWYRQILGQKVEFLVSFYNNEISEKSEIFDDQFSVERPDGSNFTLKIRSTKLEDSAMYFCASRNRGGGEQFFGPGTRLTVL.

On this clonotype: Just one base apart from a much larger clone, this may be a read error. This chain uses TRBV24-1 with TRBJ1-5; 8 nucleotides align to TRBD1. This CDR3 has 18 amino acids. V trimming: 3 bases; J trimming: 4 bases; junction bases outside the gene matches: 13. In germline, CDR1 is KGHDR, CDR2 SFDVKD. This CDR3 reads CATSDTYSTGDRNQPQHF. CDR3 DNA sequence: TGTGCCACCAGTGATACATACTCGACAGGGGATAGAAATCAGCCCCAGCATTTT.

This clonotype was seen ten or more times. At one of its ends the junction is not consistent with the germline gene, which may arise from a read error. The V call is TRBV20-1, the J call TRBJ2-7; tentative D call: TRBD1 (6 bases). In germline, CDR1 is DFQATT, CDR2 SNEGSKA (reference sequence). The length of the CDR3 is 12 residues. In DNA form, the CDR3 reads TGCAGTGCGAGAGGGGGATCCTACGAGCAGTACTTC. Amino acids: CSARGGSYEQYF.

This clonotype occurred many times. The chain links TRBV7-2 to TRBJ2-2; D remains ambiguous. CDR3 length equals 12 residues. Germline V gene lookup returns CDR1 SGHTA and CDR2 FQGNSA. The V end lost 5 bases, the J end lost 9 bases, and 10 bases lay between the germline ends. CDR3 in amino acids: CASSTYSWELFF. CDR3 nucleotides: TGTGCCAGCAGCACCTACTCCTGGGAGCTGTTTTTT.

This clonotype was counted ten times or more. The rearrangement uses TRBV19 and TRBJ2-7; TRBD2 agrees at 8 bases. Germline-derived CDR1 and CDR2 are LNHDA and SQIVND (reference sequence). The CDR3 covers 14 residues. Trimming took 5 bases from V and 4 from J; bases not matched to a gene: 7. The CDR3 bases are TGTGCCAGTAGTGTACCCGGGACTAGATACGAGCAGTACTTC. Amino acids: CASSVPGTRYEQYF. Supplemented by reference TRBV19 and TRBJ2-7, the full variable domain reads DGGITQSPKYLFRKEGQNVTLSCEQNLNHDAMYWYRQDPGQGLRLIYYSQIVNDFQKGDIAEGYSVSREKKESFPLTVTSAQKNPTAFYLCASSVPGTRYEQYFGPGTRLTVT.

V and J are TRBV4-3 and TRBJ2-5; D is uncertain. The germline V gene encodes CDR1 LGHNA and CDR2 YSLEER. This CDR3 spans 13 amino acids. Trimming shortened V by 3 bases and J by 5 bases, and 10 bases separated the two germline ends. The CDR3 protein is CASSQFRFETQYF. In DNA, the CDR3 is TGCGCCAGCAGCCAGTTCAGGTTCGAGACCCAGTACTTC.

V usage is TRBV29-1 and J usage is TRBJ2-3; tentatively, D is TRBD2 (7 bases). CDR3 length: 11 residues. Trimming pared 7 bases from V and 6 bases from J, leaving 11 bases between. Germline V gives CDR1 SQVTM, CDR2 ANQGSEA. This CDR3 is CSGGGRDTQYF. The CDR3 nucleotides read TGCAGCGGGGGGGGCCGGGATACGCAGTATTTT.

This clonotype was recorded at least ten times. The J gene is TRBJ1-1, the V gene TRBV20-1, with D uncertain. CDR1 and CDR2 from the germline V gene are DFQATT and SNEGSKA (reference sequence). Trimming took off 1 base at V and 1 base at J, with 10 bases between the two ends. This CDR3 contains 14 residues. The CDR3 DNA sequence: TGCAGTGCTAGAGGCGGGCCGACGAACACTGAAGCTTTCTTT. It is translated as CSARGGPTNTEAFF.

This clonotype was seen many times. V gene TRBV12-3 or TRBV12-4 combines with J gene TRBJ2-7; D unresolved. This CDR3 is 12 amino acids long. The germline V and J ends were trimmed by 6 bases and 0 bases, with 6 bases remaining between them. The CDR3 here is CASSWSSYEQYF. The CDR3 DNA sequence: TGTGCCAGCAGCTGGAGCTCCTACGAGCAGTACTTC.

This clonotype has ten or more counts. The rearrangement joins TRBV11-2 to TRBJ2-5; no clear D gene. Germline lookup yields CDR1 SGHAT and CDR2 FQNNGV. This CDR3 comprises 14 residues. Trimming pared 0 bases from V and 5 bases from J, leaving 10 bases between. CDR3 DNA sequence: TGTGCCAGCAGCTTAGAAGAACTCGGGGAGACCCAGTACTTC. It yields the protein CASSLEELGETQYF.

CDR3 sequence (DNA): TGTGCCAGCAGAAGGCAGTCAGATACGCAGTATTTT. This translates into CASRRQSDTQYF. The rearrangement joins TRBV7-2 to TRBJ2-3; D call uncertain. CDR1 and CDR2 from the germline V gene are SGHTA and FQGNSA. The CDR3 contains 12 residues. V lost 6 bases, J lost 4 bases, and 8 bases lay in between.

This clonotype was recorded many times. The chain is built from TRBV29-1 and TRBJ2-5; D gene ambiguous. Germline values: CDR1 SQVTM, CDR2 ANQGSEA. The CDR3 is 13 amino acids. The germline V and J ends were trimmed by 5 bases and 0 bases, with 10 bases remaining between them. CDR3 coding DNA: TGCAGCGTTTTGGACGGCAACCAAGAGACCCAGTACTTC. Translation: CSVLDGNQETQYF.

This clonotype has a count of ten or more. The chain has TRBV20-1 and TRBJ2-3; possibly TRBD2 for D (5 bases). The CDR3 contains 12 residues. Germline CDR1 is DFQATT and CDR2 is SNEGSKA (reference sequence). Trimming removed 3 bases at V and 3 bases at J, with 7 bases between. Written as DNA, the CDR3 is TGCAGTGCTAGCGGGAAAACAGATACGCAGTATTTT. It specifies CSASGKTDTQYF.

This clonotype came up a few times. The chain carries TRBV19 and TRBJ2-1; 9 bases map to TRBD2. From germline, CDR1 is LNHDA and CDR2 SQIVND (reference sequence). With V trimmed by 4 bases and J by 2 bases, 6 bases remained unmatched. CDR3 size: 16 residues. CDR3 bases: TGTGCCAGTAGTAGGATTAGCGGGGGCGCCTACAATGAGCAGTTCTTC. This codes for CASSRISGGAYNEQFF.

The CDR3 DNA sequence: TGCAGTGCTAGGCCCTTAATCGGAGACACCTACGAGCAGTACTTC. Residues: CSARPLIGDTYEQYF. The chain couples TRBV20-1 to TRBJ2-7; D gene uncertain. Germline CDR1 is DFQATT and CDR2 is SNEGSKA (reference sequence). The CDR3 is 15 residues long. V was trimmed by 3 bases and J by 2 bases, leaving 17 bases between them.

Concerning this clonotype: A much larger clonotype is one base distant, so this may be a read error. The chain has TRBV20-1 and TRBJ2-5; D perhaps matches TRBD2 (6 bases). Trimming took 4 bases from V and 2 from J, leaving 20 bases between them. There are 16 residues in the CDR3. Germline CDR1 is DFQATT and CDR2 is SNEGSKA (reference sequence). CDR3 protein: CSAKMSSRGVQETQYF. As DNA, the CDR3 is TGCAGTGCTAAAATGTCGTCGCGGGGCGTACAAGAGACCCAGTACTTC.

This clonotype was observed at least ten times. CDR3 sequence (DNA): TGTGCCAGCAGCTTCGACCCGTCGGGGGTAGTTGAGCAGTTCTTC. It codes for CASSFDPSGVVEQFF. V is TRBV7-6 and J is TRBJ2-1; tentatively, D is TRBD2 (6 bases). The CDR3 covers 15 residues. Trimming took 3 bases from V and 9 from J, leaving 18 bases between them. Germline lookup yields CDR1 SGHVS and CDR2 FNYEAQ.

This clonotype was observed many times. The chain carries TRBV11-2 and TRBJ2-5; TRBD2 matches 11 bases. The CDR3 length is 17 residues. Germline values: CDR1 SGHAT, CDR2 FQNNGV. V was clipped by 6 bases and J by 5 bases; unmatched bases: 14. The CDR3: CASRRPPLAGVTETQYF. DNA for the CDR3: TGTGCCAGCAGACGACCCCCACTAGCGGGAGTGACTGAGACCCAGTACTTC. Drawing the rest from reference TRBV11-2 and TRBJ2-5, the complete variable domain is EAGVAQSPRYKIIEKRQSVAFWCNPISGHATLYWYQQILGQGPKLLIQFQNNGVVDDSQLPKDRFSAERLKGVDSTLKIQPAKLEDSAVYLCASRRPPLAGVTETQYFGPGTRLLVL.

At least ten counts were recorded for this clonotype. CDR3 coding DNA: TGCAGTGCTATACACAGGGGCGGGAAGACCCAGTACTTC. It specifies CSAIHRGGKTQYF. V usage is TRBV20-1 and J usage is TRBJ2-5, with a weak D call TRBD1 (7 bases). Germline lookup yields CDR1 DFQATT and CDR2 SNEGSKA (reference sequence). V dropped 4 bases and J dropped 6 bases, with 15 bases sitting between them. This CDR3 comprises 13 residues.